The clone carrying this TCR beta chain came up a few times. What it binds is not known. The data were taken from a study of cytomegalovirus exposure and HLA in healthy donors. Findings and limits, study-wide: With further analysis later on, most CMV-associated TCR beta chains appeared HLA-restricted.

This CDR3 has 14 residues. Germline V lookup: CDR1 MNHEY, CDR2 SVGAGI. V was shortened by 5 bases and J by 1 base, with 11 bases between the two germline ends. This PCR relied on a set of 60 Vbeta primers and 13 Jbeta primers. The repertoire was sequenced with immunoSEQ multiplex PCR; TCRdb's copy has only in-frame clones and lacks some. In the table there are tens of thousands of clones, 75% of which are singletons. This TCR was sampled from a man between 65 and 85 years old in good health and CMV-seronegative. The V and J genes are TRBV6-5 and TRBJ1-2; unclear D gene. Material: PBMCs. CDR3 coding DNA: TGTGCCAGCAGTCTCACCGGGGTTAACTATGGCTACACCTTC. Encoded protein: CASSLTGVNYGYTF.